The 13 T cell receptor beta chains listed next were all sequenced from one sample in a study of shared clonotypes between healthy human individuals. Clones were sequenced by immunoSEQ multiplex PCR, and TCRdb holds only the in-frame ones, with some missing. The table has hundreds of thousands of clones, approximately 73% seen once. The sequenced sample was memory CD4+ T cells sorted from blood. Stated subset: CD45RA-negative fraction. Receptors originate from a woman aged 25 to 39 in good health.

The V call is TRBV28, the J call TRBJ1-2, with D possibly TRBD1 on 5 matching bases. CDR3 length: 13 amino acids. The V and J ends lost 5 bases and 2 bases respectively, with 9 bases between them. Germline CDR1 is MDHEN and CDR2 is SYDVKM. The CDR3 sequence: CASSVTANYGYTF. The CDR3 nucleotides read TGTGCCAGCAGTGTGACAGCAAACTATGGCTACACCTTC.

A few counts support this clone. Other DNA sequences of this sample code for an identical CDR3. V and J are TRBV6-5 and TRBJ1-5; 10 nucleotides align to TRBD1. The V segment lost 6 bases and the J segment 4 bases; nucleotides outside the gene matches: 3. This CDR3 is 14 amino acids long. In germline, CDR1 is MNHEY, CDR2 SVGAGI. The CDR3 protein is CASRKGQGNQPQHF. The CDR3, as DNA: TGTGCCAGCAGAAAGGGACAGGGGAATCAGCCCCAGCATTTT.

The gene calls are TRBV6-5 and TRBJ1-1, with D maybe TRBD1 (6 bases). V lost 2 bases, J lost 9 bases, and 7 bases lay in between. The CDR3 sequence is 11 residues long. Germline V gene lookup returns CDR1 MNHEY and CDR2 SVGAGI. The CDR3 DNA sequence: TGTGCCAGCAGTTACGGGGACAAAGCTTTCTTT. This gives the protein CASSYGDKAFF.

As to this clone: Germline is not matched at one junction end, which may reflect a read error. The chain combines TRBV6-1 with TRBJ2-3, with D possibly TRBD2 on 5 matching bases. The germline V gene encodes CDR1 MNHNS and CDR2 SASEGT. The CDR3 contains 14 residues. The CDR3 reads CASREDRTTDTQYF. Here the CDR3 DNA reads TGTGCCAGCAGAGAAGATAGGACTACAGATACGCAGTATTTT.

As for this clone: This may arise from a read error, as a much more abundant clone is one base away. Different DNA sequences within this sample yield the same CDR3. The chain couples TRBV19 to TRBJ2-1; 11 nucleotides align to TRBD1. The V gene's germline CDR1 is LNHDA and CDR2 SQIVND (reference sequence). V lost 0 bases and J lost 3; bases outside the gene matches: 4. The CDR3 consists of 17 residues. This CDR3 reads CASSIDAGTGGYNEQFF. The CDR3 DNA is TGTGCCAGTAGTATAGACGCCGGGACAGGGGGCTACAATGAGCAGTTCTTC.

The chain links TRBV11-3 to TRBJ1-1; no firm D call. CDR3 length: 12 amino acids. CDR1 and CDR2 from the germline V gene are SGHNT and YENEEA. V dropped 5 bases and J dropped 7 bases, with 11 bases sitting between them. CDR3 in DNA: TGTGCCAGCAGCAACGTGGACGGTGAAGCTTTCTTT. It translates to CASSNVDGEAFF.

V gene TRBV28 combines with J gene TRBJ1-4, with 7 bases lining up with TRBD1. This CDR3 comprises 14 residues. V lost 6 bases to trimming and J lost 7 bases; unmatched junction nucleotides: 8. CDR1 is MDHEN, CDR2 SYDVKM, per germline. The CDR3 is CASRTRQGGEKLFF. The CDR3 bases are TGTGCCAGCAGGACGAGGCAGGGGGGTGAAAAACTGTTTTTT.

This chain uses TRBV5-6 with TRBJ1-2; D call uncertain. The CDR3 length is 14 residues. Per the germline V gene, CDR1 is SGHDT and CDR2 is YYEEEE. V lost 1 base and J lost 2, with 9 bases in between. CDR3 nucleotides: TGTGCCAGCAGCTTGATCGCGGGAAACTATGGCTACACCTTC. Translating it yields CASSLIAGNYGYTF.

The chain links TRBV6-1 to TRBJ1-2, with 7 nucleotides matching TRBD1. Per germline, CDR1 MNHNS and CDR2 SASEGT. This CDR3 has 16 residues. The V and J ends lost 4 bases and 4 bases, in that order; junction bases with no gene match: 12. CDR3 residues: CASSALNSGQIYGYTF. As DNA, the CDR3 is TGTGCCAGCAGTGCCCTAAACTCGGGACAGATCTATGGCTACACCTTC.

The chain carries TRBV29-1 and TRBJ2-4; D is possibly TRBD2 (5 bases). Trimming removed 8 bases from V and 9 bases from J, with 29 bases in between. CDR1 and CDR2 (germline): SQVTM, ANQGSEA. There are 16 residues in the CDR3. CDR3 bases: TGCAGCTCTCCCTGTGAGGGCCGGGCTGCCGGAGGCATTCAGTACTTC. This sequence encodes CSSPCEGRAAGGIQYF.

The gene calls are TRBV5-4 and TRBJ2-7, with TRBD2 matching 11 bases. V gave up 3 bases and J gave up 3 bases; unmatched junction bases: 5. The CDR3 consists of 15 residues. CDR1 is SGHNT, CDR2 YYREEE, per germline (reference sequence). In DNA, the CDR3 is TGTGCCAGCAGCTCGGGACTAGCGGACTACTACGAGCAGTACTTC. This gives the protein CASSSGLADYYEQYF.

The V gene is TRBV27, the J gene TRBJ2-7; the D gene is possibly TRBD2 (6 bases). Germline V gene sequence: CDR1 MNHEY, CDR2 SMNVEV (reference sequence). This CDR3 is built from 15 residues. V gave up 7 bases and J gave up 7 bases, with 23 bases separating them. The CDR3 DNA sequence: TGTGCCAGCACCCCGGGGGATGGAAGGGTTGGGGAGCAGTACTTC. Translating it yields CASTPGDGRVGEQYF.

The chain links TRBV9 to TRBJ2-7; 8 bases align to TRBD2. Germline CDR1 reads SGDLS; CDR2 reads YYNGEE. The CDR3 loop spans 16 amino acids. V trimming: 3 bases; J trimming: 3 bases; junction bases outside the gene matches: 11. Written as DNA, the CDR3 is TGTGCCAGCAGCGCGGGGAGTAGCGGGACTCTCTACGAGCAGTACTTC. As protein: CASSAGSSGTLYEQYF.